The 25 T cell receptor beta chains given below trace back to one sample, sequenced in a study of blood T cell repertoires in COVID-19. Some clones are missing from TCRdb's copy, which holds only in-frame ones; the method was immunoSEQ multiplex PCR. Of about 23,000 clones listed, 80% to 90% are singletons. The sequencing input was peripheral blood. The receptors were gathered from a woman of 80 years or more with active or convalescent COVID-19.

This rearrangement joins TRBV7-9 to TRBJ2-5; 13 bases match TRBD2. CDR1 SEHNR and CDR2 FQNEAQ come from the germline V gene (reference sequence). V gave up 5 bases and J gave up 4 bases; unmatched junction bases: 10. The CDR3 consists of 17 residues. The CDR3 sequence: CASSLKGTSGAGETQYF. CDR3 nucleotides: TGTGCCAGCAGCCTTAAGGGGACTAGCGGGGCGGGAGAGACCCAGTACTTC.

The gene calls are TRBV5-1 and TRBJ1-1; no reliable D call. The CDR3 extends over 15 amino acids. CDR1 is SGHRS and CDR2 is YFSETQ in the germline V gene. V was trimmed by 1 base and J by 3 bases, leaving 13 bases between them. The CDR3 loop reads CASSLRSNLDTEAFF. CDR3 nucleotide sequence: TGCGCCAGCAGCTTGCGGTCTAATCTGGACACTGAAGCTTTCTTT.

The gene calls are TRBV7-3 and TRBJ2-3; 7 bases fit TRBD1. V dropped 7 bases and J dropped 2; count of bases not matched to a gene: 6. The germline V gene encodes CDR1 SGHTA and CDR2 FQGTGA. The CDR3 is 14 amino acids. CDR3 sequence reads: CASKPDRTTDTQYF. The DNA for the CDR3 is TGTGCCAGCAAACCGGACAGGACCACAGATACGCAGTATTTT. Complete variable domain (other parts from reference TRBV7-3 and TRBJ2-3): GAGVSQTPSNKVTEKGKYVELRCDPISGHTALYWYRQSLGQGPEFLIYFQGTGAADDSGLPNDRFFAVRPEGSVSTLKIQRTERGDSAVYLCASKPDRTTDTQYFGPGTRLTVL.

V usage is TRBV7-2 and J usage is TRBJ1-1; the D is unclear. The V gene's germline CDR1 is SGHTA and CDR2 FQGNSA. With 5 bases removed from V and 4 bases from J, the gap between germline ends came to 14 bases. The CDR3 runs 14 residues. CDR3 sequence: CASSGRPAGTEAFF. CDR3 in DNA: TGTGCCAGCAGCGGACGACCTGCGGGCACTGAAGCTTTCTTT.

CDR3 nucleotides: TGTGCCAGCAGCTCCGGGGGGGAGGGCACTGAAGCTTTCTTT. Translating it yields CASSSGGEGTEAFF. The chain links TRBV11-3 to TRBJ1-1, with a tentative D call TRBD1 (5 bases). This CDR3 is 14 amino acids long. The germline V gene encodes CDR1 SGHNT and CDR2 YENEEA. V shed 4 bases and J shed 4 bases, with 13 bases lying between them.

The chain is built from TRBV14 and TRBJ2-1, with 9 bases fitting TRBD2. Looked up from germline, CDR1 is SGHDN and CDR2 is FVKESK. With V trimmed by 2 bases and J by 5 bases, 7 bases remained unmatched. The CDR3 has 16 residues. CDR3 amino acids: CASSQSTSGRNNEQFF. The CDR3 DNA follows: TGTGCCAGCAGCCAATCGACTAGCGGCCGGAACAATGAGCAGTTCTTC.

V and J are TRBV28 and TRBJ1-5, with 8 nucleotides matching TRBD1. V shed 7 bases and J 7 bases; nucleotides not matched to a gene: 6. The CDR3 runs to 13 residues. Germline assignment: CDR1 MDHEN and CDR2 SYDVKM. CDR3 loop: CASMDRVYQPQHF. For the CDR3, the DNA is TGTGCCAGCATGGACAGGGTGTACCAGCCCCAGCATTTT.

The rearrangement uses TRBV2 and TRBJ1-5; TRBD1 agrees at 7 bases. V dropped 6 bases and J dropped 2; count of bases not matched to a gene: 1. CDR3 length equals 13 residues. Looked up from germline, CDR1 is SNHLY and CDR2 is FYNNEI. The CDR3 DNA sequence: TGTGCCAGCAGCGGGACAGGCAATCAGCCCCAGCATTTT. Amino acids: CASSGTGNQPQHF.

The CDR3 DNA follows: TGTGCCAGCAGCCGCCAGGGGCCCTATAATTCACCCCTCCACTTT. Amino acid sequence: CASSRQGPYNSPLHF. V gene TRBV7-2 combines with J gene TRBJ1-6; maybe TRBD1 (6 bases). The CDR3 sequence is 15 residues long. Germline V gene sequence: CDR1 SGHTA, CDR2 FQGNSA. Trimming removed 5 bases at V and 2 bases at J, with 10 bases between.

This clone was seen only once. This chain links TRBV12-2 with TRBJ2-1; the table's TRBD2 call for D was not verified on the DNA. TRBV12-2 is a documented pseudogene. The CDR3 extends over 21 amino acids. The CDR3 nucleotides are TGTGCAAGTCGCTTGACGAGGAGGGGCCCAGTACTCCTAAACCTTGTGAATGAGCAGTTCTTC. Translated, it gives CASRLTRRGPVLLNLVNEQFF.

V and J are TRBV9 and TRBJ2-1; D is perhaps TRBD1 (6 bases). Germline V gene data show CDR1 as SGDLS and CDR2 as YYNGEE. This CDR3 has 16 residues. The V and J ends lost 4 bases and 4 bases respectively, with 18 bases between them. The CDR3 spells CASSTHDRDIYNEQFF. CDR3 nucleotides: TGTGCCAGCAGCACCCACGACCGGGACATATACAATGAGCAGTTCTTC.

The rearrangement joins TRBV7-3 to TRBJ2-5; tentatively, D is TRBD1 (5 bases). CDR1 and CDR2 from the germline V gene are SGHTA and FQGTGA. The V end lost 4 bases, the J end lost 1 base, and 7 bases lay between the germline ends. The CDR3 loop spans 13 amino acids. In DNA form, the CDR3 reads TGTGCCAGCAGCTCAGGGTTCCAAGAGACCCAGTACTTC. It translates to CASSSGFQETQYF.

The chain recombines TRBV24-1 with TRBJ1-2; 7 bases match TRBD1. J lost 8 bases, V lost 7 bases, and 9 bases had no gene match. The CDR3 spans 13 residues. Germline V gene data show CDR1 as KGHDR and CDR2 as SFDVKD. The CDR3 DNA reads as TGTGCCACCAGCCAAACAGGGGTTGGGGGCTACACCTTC. Its protein is CATSQTGVGGYTF.

The V call is TRBV28, the J call TRBJ2-3; possibly TRBD2 for D (6 bases). The V end lost 6 bases, the J end lost 5 bases, and 18 bases lay between the germline ends. The CDR3 totals 15 residues. Germline V lookup: CDR1 MDHEN, CDR2 SYDVKM. The CDR3 protein is CASSPLPGDEDTQYF. DNA for the CDR3: TGTGCCAGCAGCCCCCTGCCGGGAGACGAAGATACGCAGTATTTT.

The chain couples TRBV19 to TRBJ1-3; the D gene is possibly TRBD1 (6 bases). V lost 7 bases to trimming and J lost 8 bases, with 18 bases between them. CDR3 length: 14 residues. In germline, CDR1 is LNHDA, CDR2 SQIVND (reference sequence). The CDR3 DNA is TGTGCCAGTAAGACCGGACAGTATCTAGACACCATATATTTT. Its translation: CASKTGQYLDTIYF.

This clone appeared a few times. The chain uses TRBV5-1 and TRBJ2-1, with 7 bases lining up with TRBD1. Germline V gene data show CDR1 as SGHRS and CDR2 as YFSETQ. The trim removed 1 base at V and 6 bases at J, leaving 7 bases unmatched. The CDR3 extends over 15 amino acids. Written as DNA, the CDR3 is TGCGCCAGCAGCTTGCAGACAGGGTCCGGCAATGAGCAGTTCTTC. Encoded protein: CASSLQTGSGNEQFF.

V is TRBV14 and J is TRBJ2-5; 12 nucleotides line up with TRBD1. Germline trimming cut 4 bases from V and 9 bases from J; bases unmatched to any gene: 12. Germline V gene data show CDR1 as SGHDN and CDR2 as FVKESK. This CDR3 is 16 amino acids long. The CDR3 DNA reads TGTGCCAGCAGCCCGACGGGACAGGGGGCGCATGAGGCCCAGTACTTC. Protein sequence: CASSPTGQGAHEAQYF.

The chain recombines TRBV6-2 or TRBV6-3 with TRBJ1-1; 8 bases agree with TRBD1. V trimming: 2 bases; J trimming: 6 bases; junction bases outside the gene matches: 11. Germline CDR1 MNHEY, CDR2 SVGEGT. The CDR3 has 16 amino acids. As DNA, the CDR3 is TGTGCCAGCAGTTACCATTCCAGGGGGCGCGTCTCTGAAGCTTTCTTT. Translated, it gives CASSYHSRGRVSEAFF.

This chain uses TRBV4-2 with TRBJ2-5, with 8 positions matching TRBD2. The CDR3 is 17 residues long. V was pared by 1 base and J by 4 bases, with 11 bases of the junction left unmatched. The germline V gene encodes CDR1 LGHNA and CDR2 YNFKEQ. Here the CDR3 reads CASSQAVGRGAAETQYF. The CDR3 DNA follows: TGTGCCAGCAGCCAAGCGGTCGGGCGGGGGGCGGCAGAGACCCAGTACTTC.

CDR3 region: CASSRGGEFEKLFF. CDR3 sequence (DNA): TGTGCCAGCAGTAGGGGAGGGGAATTTGAAAAACTGTTTTTT. The rearrangement uses TRBV2 and TRBJ1-4, with D possibly matching TRBD1 (5 bases). The germline V gene has CDR1 SNHLY and CDR2 FYNNEI. CDR3 length equals 14 residues. Trimming took 5 bases from V and 7 from J, leaving 14 bases between them. Together with reference TRBV2 and TRBJ1-4, the CDR3 gives the full variable domain: EPEVTQTPSHQVTQMGQEVILRCVPISNHLYFYWYRQILGQKVEFLVSFYNNEISEKSEIFDDQFSVERPDGSNFTLKIRSTKLEDSAMYFCASSRGGEFEKLFFGSGTQLSVL.

The chain joins TRBV21-1 to TRBJ2-3; TRBD1, as called in the table, went unchecked against the DNA. TRBV21-1 is a pseudogene segment. This CDR3 comprises 16 residues. The CDR3, as DNA: TGTGCCAGCAGCAAAGTCAGGGCCATTGAGCTAGATACGCAGTATTTT. Protein sequence: CASSKVRAIELDTQYF.

To note about this clone: Germline is not matched at one junction end, which may reflect a read error. The sample contains more than one DNA sequence encoding this CDR3. The V call is TRBV7-2, the J call TRBJ2-7; TRBD2 matches at 7 bases. The CDR3 consists of 14 residues. Germline values: CDR1 SGHTA, CDR2 FQGNSA. CDR3 residues: CASGRGGTVYEQYF. The CDR3 coding sequence is TGTGCCAGCGGACGGGGAGGGACGGTCTACGAGCAATACTTC. Based on the CDR3 plus reference TRBV7-2 and TRBJ2-7, the full variable domain is GAGVSQSPSNKVTEKGKDVELRCDPISGHTALYWYRQSLGQGLEFLIYFQGNSAPDKSGLPSDRFSAERTGGSVSTLTIQRTQQEDSAVYLCASGRGGTVYEQYFGPGTRLTVT.

This chain joins TRBV28 and TRBJ2-7; D ambiguous. V lost 5 bases to trimming and J lost 3 bases, with 8 bases between them. The CDR3 is made up of 12 amino acids. CDR1 MDHEN and CDR2 SYDVKM come from the germline V gene. This chain's CDR3 is CASSRSGYEQYF. CDR3 sequence (DNA): TGTGCCAGCAGTCGATCGGGCTACGAGCAGTACTTC.

The gene calls are TRBV6-5 and TRBJ2-2; D is unresolved. V lost 4 bases, J lost 3 bases, and 3 bases lay in between. This CDR3 region has 12 residues. Looked up from germline, CDR1 is MNHEY and CDR2 is SVGAGI. CDR3 sequence reads: CASSSYTGELFF. DNA of the CDR3: TGTGCCAGCAGTTCCTACACCGGGGAGCTGTTTTTT.

The chain combines TRBV27 with TRBJ2-1; 12 nucleotides agree with TRBD2. CDR1 and CDR2 (germline): MNHEY, SMNVEV (reference sequence). V shed 3 bases and J 7 bases; nucleotides not matched to a gene: 10. This CDR3 spans 17 amino acids. The CDR3 coding sequence is TGTGCCAGCAGTTTGAAGATTCGGCTAGCGGGGGGGAATGAGCAGTTCTTC. It yields the protein CASSLKIRLAGGNEQFF.